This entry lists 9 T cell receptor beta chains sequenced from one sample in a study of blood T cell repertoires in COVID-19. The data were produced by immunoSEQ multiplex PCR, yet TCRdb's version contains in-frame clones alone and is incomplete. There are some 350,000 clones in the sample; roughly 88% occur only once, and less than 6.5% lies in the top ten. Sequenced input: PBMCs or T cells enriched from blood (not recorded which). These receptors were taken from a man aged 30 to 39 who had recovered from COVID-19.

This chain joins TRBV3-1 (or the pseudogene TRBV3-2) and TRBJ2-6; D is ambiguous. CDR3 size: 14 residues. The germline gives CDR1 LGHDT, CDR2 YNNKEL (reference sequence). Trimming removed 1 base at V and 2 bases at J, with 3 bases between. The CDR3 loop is CASSQVTGANVLTF. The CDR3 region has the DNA TGTGCCAGCAGCCAAGTTACTGGGGCCAACGTCCTGACTTTC.

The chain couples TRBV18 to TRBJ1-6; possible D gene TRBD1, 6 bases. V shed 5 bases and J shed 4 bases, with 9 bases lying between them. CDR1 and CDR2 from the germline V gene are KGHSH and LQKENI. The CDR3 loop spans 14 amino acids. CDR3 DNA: TGTGCCAGCTCAAGCACAGGGTATAATTCACCCCTCCACTTT. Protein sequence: CASSSTGYNSPLHF.

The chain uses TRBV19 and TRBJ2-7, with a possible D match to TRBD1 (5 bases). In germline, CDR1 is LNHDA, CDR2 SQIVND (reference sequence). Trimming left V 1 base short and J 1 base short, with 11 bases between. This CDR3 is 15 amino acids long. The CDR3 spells CASSIGGGSSYEQYF. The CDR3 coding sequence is TGTGCCAGTAGTATAGGGGGCGGCTCGTCCTACGAGCAGTACTTC.

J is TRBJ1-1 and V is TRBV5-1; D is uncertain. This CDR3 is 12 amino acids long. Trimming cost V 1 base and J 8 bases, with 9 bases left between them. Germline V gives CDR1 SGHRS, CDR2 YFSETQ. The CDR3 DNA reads TGCGCCAGCAGCTTGACCTACAGAGAAGCTTTCTTT. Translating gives CASSLTYREAFF.

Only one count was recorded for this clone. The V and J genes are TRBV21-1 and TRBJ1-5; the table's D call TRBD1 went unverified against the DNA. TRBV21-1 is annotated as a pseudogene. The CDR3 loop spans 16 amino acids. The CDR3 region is CARSGQHNTLNQPQHF. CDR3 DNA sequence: TGTGCCAGAAGCGGACAGCACAATACCCTCAATCAGCCCCAGCATTTT.

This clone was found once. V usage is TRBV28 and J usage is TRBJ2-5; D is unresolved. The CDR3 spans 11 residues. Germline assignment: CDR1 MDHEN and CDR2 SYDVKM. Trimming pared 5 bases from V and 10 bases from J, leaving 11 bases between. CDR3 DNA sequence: TGTGCCAGCAGTGAGAGTTTGAACCAGTACTTC. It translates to CASSESLNQYF.

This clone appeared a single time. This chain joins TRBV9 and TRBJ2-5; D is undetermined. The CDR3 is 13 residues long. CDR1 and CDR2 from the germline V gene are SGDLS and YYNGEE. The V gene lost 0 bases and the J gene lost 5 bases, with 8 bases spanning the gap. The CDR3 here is CASSVDVAETQYF. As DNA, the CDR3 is TGTGCCAGCAGCGTAGATGTGGCCGAGACCCAGTACTTC.

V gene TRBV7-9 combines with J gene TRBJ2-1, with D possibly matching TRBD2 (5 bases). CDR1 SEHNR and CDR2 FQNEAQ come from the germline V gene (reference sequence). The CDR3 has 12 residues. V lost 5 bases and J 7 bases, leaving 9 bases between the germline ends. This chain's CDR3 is CASSPLGNEQFF. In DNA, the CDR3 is TGTGCCAGCAGCCCACTAGGTAATGAGCAGTTCTTC. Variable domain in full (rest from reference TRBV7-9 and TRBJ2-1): DTGVSQNPRHKITKRGQNVTFRCDPISEHNRLYWYRQTLGQGPEFLTYFQNEAQLEKSRLLSDRFSAERPKGSFSTLEIQRTEQGDSAMYLCASSPLGNEQFFGPGTRLTVL.

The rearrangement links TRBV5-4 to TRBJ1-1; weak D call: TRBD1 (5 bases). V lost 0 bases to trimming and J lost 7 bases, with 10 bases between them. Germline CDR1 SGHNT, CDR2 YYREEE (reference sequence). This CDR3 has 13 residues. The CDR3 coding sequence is TGTGCCAGCAGCTTGGGGGGGGTCCTTGAAGCTTTCTTT. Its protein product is CASSLGGVLEAFF. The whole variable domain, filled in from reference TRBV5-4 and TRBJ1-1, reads ETGVTQSPTHLIKTRGQQVTLRCSSQSGHNTVSWYQQALGQGPQFIFQYYREEENGRGNFPPRFSGLQFPNYSSELNVNALELDDSALYLCASSLGGVLEAFFGQGTRLTVV.